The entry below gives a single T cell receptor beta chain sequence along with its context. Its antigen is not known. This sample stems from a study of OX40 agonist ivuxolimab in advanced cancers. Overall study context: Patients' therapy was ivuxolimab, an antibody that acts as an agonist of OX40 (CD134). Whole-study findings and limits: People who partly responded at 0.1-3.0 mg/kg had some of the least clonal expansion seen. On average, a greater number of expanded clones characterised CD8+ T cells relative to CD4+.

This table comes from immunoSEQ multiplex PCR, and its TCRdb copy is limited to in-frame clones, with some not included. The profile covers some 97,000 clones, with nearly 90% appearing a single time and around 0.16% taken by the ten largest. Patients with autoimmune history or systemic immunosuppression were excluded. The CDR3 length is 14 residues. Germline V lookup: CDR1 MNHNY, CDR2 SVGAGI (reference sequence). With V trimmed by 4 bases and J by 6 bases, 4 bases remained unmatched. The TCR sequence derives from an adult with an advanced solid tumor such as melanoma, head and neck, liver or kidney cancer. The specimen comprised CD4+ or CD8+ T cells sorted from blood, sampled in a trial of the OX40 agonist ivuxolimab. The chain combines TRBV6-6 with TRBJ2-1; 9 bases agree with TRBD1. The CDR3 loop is CASSFRQGVNEQFF. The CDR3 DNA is TGTGCCAGCAGTTTCCGACAGGGGGTCAATGAGCAGTTCTTC.